This T cell receptor beta chain was documented in a study of control samples from healthy donors and cancer patients. Clones were read by immunoSEQ multiplex PCR, and TCRdb kept only the in-frame ones, dropping some. The sample consists of 120,000 to 150,000 clones, 89% of them appearing once. The V end was cut by 5 bases, the J end by 4 bases, with 7 bases between. CDR3 length equals 12 residues. Germline-derived CDR1 and CDR2 are PRHDT and FYEKMQ (reference sequence). The chain carries TRBV13 and TRBJ2-3; weak D call: TRBD1 (5 bases). The source material was blood. This sequence originates from a man in his thirties or forties in good health. In DNA, the CDR3 is TGTGCCAGCAGCCCCAGGGCAGATACGCAGTATTTT. This codes for CASSPRADTQYF.